Listed here are 7 T cell receptor beta chains from one sample, sequenced in a study of Graves' ophthalmopathy and Graves' hyperthyroidism. For repertoire sequencing, the TCR beta CDR3 regions were amplified from RNA transcripts. After a first-round RT-PCR with HTBI primers, a second-round multiplex PCR was run. TCRdb called the multiplex PCR reads again in MiXCR, with one record for every CDR3 protein. Among 600,000 to 700,000 distinct CDR3 sequences listed, just over 40% were seen once. Sequencing was done on a sample of peripheral blood. These receptor sequences come from an adult man with Graves' ophthalmopathy.

In its sample, this clonotype was seen many times. V and J are TRBV10-3 and TRBJ2-7, with D tentatively TRBD1 or TRBD2 (6 bases each). CDR1 and CDR2 (germline): ENHRY, SYGVKD. With 3 bases removed from V and 4 bases from J, the gap between germline ends came to 13 bases. The CDR3 length is 14 residues. In DNA, the CDR3 is TGTGCCATCAGTGATGAGGGGGGCCCGTACGAGCAGTACTTC. This gives the protein CAISDEGGPYEQYF.

At least ten counts were recorded for this clonotype. This sequence joins TRBV7-9 and TRBJ1-6; TRBD1 matches at 7 bases. Trimming cost V 5 bases and J 8 bases; bases outside gene matches: 12. The CDR3 contains 16 residues. The germline CDR1 and CDR2 sequences are SEHNR and FQNEAQ (reference sequence). The CDR3 DNA is TGTGCCAGCAGCCTGAACCCGGGGACAGCATATTCACCCCTCCACTTT. Translation gives CASSLNPGTAYSPLHF.

This clonotype came up a few times. The chain employs TRBV14 and TRBJ1-4, with 7 nucleotides matching TRBD1. CDR3 size: 18 residues. The V gene's germline CDR1 is SGHDN and CDR2 FVKESK. J lost 7 bases, V lost 0 bases, and 14 bases had no gene match. Here the CDR3 DNA reads TGTGCCAGCAGCCAAGATAGAAGGGGGCGTGCTTTGGGTGAAAAACTGTTTTTT. Its protein is CASSQDRRGRALGEKLFF.

Concerning this clonotype itself: A much larger clonotype is one base distant, so this may be a read error. The chain uses TRBV7-9 and TRBJ2-6, with TRBD2 as a possible D gene (5 bases). CDR1 is SEHNR and CDR2 is FQNEAQ in the germline V gene (reference sequence). The CDR3 consists of 16 residues. With 10 bases removed from V and 3 bases from J, the gap between germline ends came to 19 bases. The CDR3 sequence is CAILGCARGGANVLTF. Written as DNA, the CDR3 is TGTGCCATACTAGGGTGCGCGAGAGGTGGGGCCAACGTCCTGACTTTC.

This clonotype showed up just a few times. V and J are TRBV20-1 and TRBJ2-7; 7 bases are a match to TRBD2. V lost 0 bases to trimming and J lost 4 bases; unmatched junction nucleotides: 3. This CDR3 has 13 residues. Looked up from germline, CDR1 is DFQATT and CDR2 is SNEGSKA (reference sequence). The CDR3 DNA follows: TGCAGTGCTAGAGATCGGGGAGGGTACGAGCAGTACTTC. Its translation: CSARDRGGYEQYF.

This sequence joins TRBV25-1 and TRBJ1-2; 9 nucleotides match TRBD1. The CDR3 loop spans 14 amino acids. Trimming cost V 8 bases and J 2 bases; bases outside gene matches: 6. Germline loops: CDR1 MGHDK, CDR2 SYGVNS. CDR3 bases: TGTGCCAGCTTAGAGGGACAGGGAAACTATGGCTACACCTTC. Residues: CASLEGQGNYGYTF.

On this clonotype: A much larger clone lies a single base off, so this may be a read error. The chain uses TRBV5-1 and TRBJ2-2, with D unclear. Germline V CDR1 and CDR2: SGHRS, YFSETQ. The V end lost 0 bases, the J end lost 4 bases, and 13 bases lay between the germline ends. The CDR3 loop spans 16 amino acids. Here the CDR3 reads CASSLEWATSTGELFF. In nucleotides, the CDR3 is TGCGCCAGCAGCTTGGAGTGGGCGACGAGCACCGGGGAGCTGTTTTTT.